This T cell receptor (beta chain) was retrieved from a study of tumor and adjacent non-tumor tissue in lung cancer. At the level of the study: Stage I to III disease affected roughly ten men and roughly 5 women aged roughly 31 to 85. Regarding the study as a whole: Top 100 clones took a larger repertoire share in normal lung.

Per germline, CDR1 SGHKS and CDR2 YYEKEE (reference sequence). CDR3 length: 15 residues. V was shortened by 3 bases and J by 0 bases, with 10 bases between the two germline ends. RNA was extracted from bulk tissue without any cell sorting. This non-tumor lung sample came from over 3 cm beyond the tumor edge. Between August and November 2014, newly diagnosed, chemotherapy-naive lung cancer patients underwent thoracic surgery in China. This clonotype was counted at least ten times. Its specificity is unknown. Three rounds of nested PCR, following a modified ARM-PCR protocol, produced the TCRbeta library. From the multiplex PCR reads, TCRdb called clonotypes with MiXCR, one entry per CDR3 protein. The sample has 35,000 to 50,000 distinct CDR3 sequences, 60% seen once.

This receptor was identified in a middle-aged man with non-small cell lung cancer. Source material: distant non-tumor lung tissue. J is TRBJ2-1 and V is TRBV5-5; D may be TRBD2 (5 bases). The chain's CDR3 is CASSSGLSSYNEQFF. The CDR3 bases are TGTGCCAGCAGCTCCGGACTCAGCTCCTACAATGAGCAGTTCTTC.